The 27 T cell receptor beta chains in this list originate from one sample, sequenced in a study of blood T cell repertoires in COVID-19. Data came from immunoSEQ multiplex PCR; TCRdb stores just in-frame clones and leaves some out. The table lists under 300,000 clones, more than 85% of them singletons. Source material: PBMCs or T cells enriched from blood (not recorded which). All receptors derive from a woman in her forties or fifties who had recovered from COVID-19.

The chain links TRBV9 to TRBJ2-3; 7 bases are shared with TRBD2. Germline CDR1 and CDR2: SGDLS and YYNGEE. The CDR3 spans 15 residues. The junction had 7 bases not matched to a gene; V was cut back by 6 bases and J by 0 bases. In DNA form, the CDR3 reads TGTGCCAGCAAGAGACTAGCCCAAAGCACAGATACGCAGTATTTT. Translated, it gives CASKRLAQSTDTQYF. Full variable domain (missing parts from reference TRBV9 and TRBJ2-3): DSGVTQTPKHLITATGQRVTLRCSPRSGDLSVYWYQQSLDQGLQFLIQYYNGEERAKGNILERFSAQQFPDLHSELNLSSLELGDSALYFCASKRLAQSTDTQYFGPGTRLTVL.

This clone was found a few times. The chain couples TRBV7-2 to TRBJ2-5, with D maybe TRBD2 (7 bases). Germline V gene lookup returns CDR1 SGHTA and CDR2 FQGNSA. This CDR3 has 15 residues. Trimming removed 1 base from V and 5 bases from J, with 14 bases in between. DNA for the CDR3: TGTGCCAGCAGCTTAGGATCAGGGGAGGGGGAGACCCAGTACTTC. Encoded protein: CASSLGSGEGETQYF.

This chain uses TRBV6-5 with TRBJ2-7; D unclear. CDR3 length equals 14 residues. The germline V gene encodes CDR1 MNHEY and CDR2 SVGAGI. V shed 0 bases and J shed 3 bases, with 9 bases lying between them. CDR3 nucleotide sequence: TGTGCCAGCAGTTACTCTGCAGCGAGCTACGAGCAGTACTTC. Protein product: CASSYSAASYEQYF.

CDR3 protein: CASSPYLGHQNGYTF. The CDR3 DNA follows: TGTGCCAGCAGCCCATACTTGGGACACCAAAATGGCTACACCTTC. The chain recombines TRBV13 with TRBJ1-2; D is perhaps TRBD1 (6 bases). V lost 5 bases and J lost 6, with 19 bases in between. Germline CDR1 reads PRHDT; CDR2 reads FYEKMQ (reference sequence). The CDR3 contains 15 residues. Full variable domain (outside the CDR3, taken from reference TRBV13 and TRBJ1-2): AAGVIQSPRHLIKEKRETATLKCYPIPRHDTVYWYQQGPGQDPQFLISFYEKMQSDKGSIPDRFSAQQFSDYHSELNMSSLELGDSALYFCASSPYLGHQNGYTFGSGTRLTVV.

The gene calls are TRBV7-8 and TRBJ2-5; 8 positions match TRBD2. The junction had 2 bases not matched to a gene; V was cut back by 1 base and J by 4 bases. The CDR3 runs to 14 residues. Germline V CDR1 and CDR2: SGHVS, FQNEAQ. This CDR3 is CASSLEAGGETQYF. CDR3 nucleotides: TGTGCCAGCAGCTTAGAGGCGGGAGGAGAGACCCAGTACTTC.

This chain uses TRBV19 with TRBJ1-1; maybe TRBD1 (6 bases). Trimming stripped 2 bases from V and 0 bases from J, with 22 bases between. The germline V gene encodes CDR1 LNHDA and CDR2 SQIVND (reference sequence). The CDR3 runs to 19 residues. The DNA for the CDR3 is TGTGCCAGTAGTATATACTGGGGGCTTGGCGCCCATATGAACACTGAAGCTTTCTTT. Its translation: CASSIYWGLGAHMNTEAFF.

This clone was seen a single time. V gene TRBV7-8 combines with J gene TRBJ1-3; D remains ambiguous. V lost 0 bases to trimming and J lost 0 bases, with 9 bases between them. CDR1 SGHVS and CDR2 FQNEAQ come from the germline V gene. The CDR3 has 16 residues. The CDR3 DNA follows: TGTGCCAGCAGCTTAGCGCGGATTAGCTCTGGAAACACCATATATTTT. It translates to CASSLARISSGNTIYF.

The chain couples TRBV30 to TRBJ1-3; TRBD1 aligns across 8 bases. Germline V lookup: CDR1 GTSNPN, CDR2 SVGIG (reference sequence). The ends lost 1 base at V and 5 bases at J; junction bases unmatched: 7. The CDR3 runs 15 residues. CDR3 residues: CAWSAGTGGRNTIYF. The DNA for the CDR3 is TGTGCCTGGAGTGCAGGTACAGGGGGACGAAACACCATATATTTT.

This clone was counted a single time. The chain has TRBV3-1 (or the pseudogene TRBV3-2) and TRBJ2-5; weak D call: TRBD2 (5 bases). The ends were cut back, 8 bases at V and 2 bases at J, with 18 bases in the middle. Germline values: CDR1 LGHDT, CDR2 YNNKEL (reference sequence). The CDR3 extends over 15 amino acids. This CDR3 is CASCSRGLGQETQYF. CDR3 DNA: TGTGCCAGCTGCAGCCGCGGGCTGGGTCAAGAGACCCAGTACTTC.

The rearrangement uses TRBV11-2 and TRBJ1-1, with D unclear. In germline, CDR1 is SGHAT, CDR2 FQNNGV. Trimming pared 0 bases from V and 4 bases from J, leaving 9 bases between. The length of the CDR3 is 14 residues. CDR3: CASSLDSGVTEAFF. As DNA, the CDR3 is TGTGCCAGCAGCTTAGATTCCGGGGTCACTGAAGCTTTCTTT.

The chain couples TRBV5-1 to TRBJ2-7; TRBD1 might be the D (5 bases). Per the germline V gene, CDR1 is SGHRS and CDR2 is YFSETQ. The CDR3 runs to 17 residues. Trimming left V 0 bases short and J 2 bases short, with 18 bases between. DNA for the CDR3: TGCGCCAGCAGCTTGGAAAGGGGCAGTACTATACCCTACGAGCAGTACTTC. Its translation: CASSLERGSTIPYEQYF.

The V call is TRBV2, the J call TRBJ1-1; D not certain. Germline V gives CDR1 SNHLY, CDR2 FYNNEI. CDR3 length: 16 amino acids. V was clipped by 2 bases and J by 1 base, with 14 bases between them. CDR3: CASSEIGSSGNTEAFF. CDR3 DNA sequence: TGTGCCAGCAGTGAAATCGGCAGCTCGGGGAACACTGAAGCTTTCTTT.

The CDR3 loop reads CASSLEASGYNEQFF. The CDR3 nucleotides read TGTGCCAGCAGCTTGGAGGCTAGCGGTTACAATGAGCAGTTCTTC. The chain combines TRBV5-4 with TRBJ2-1; 7 bases match TRBD2. CDR3 size: 15 residues. Germline V gene lookup returns CDR1 SGHNT and CDR2 YYREEE (reference sequence). With V trimmed by 0 bases and J by 4 bases, 4 bases remained unmatched.

The CDR3 coding sequence is TGTGCCTGGAGTGTTGGCGGGGGCTACGAGCAGTACTTC. Amino acid sequence: CAWSVGGGYEQYF. The chain uses TRBV30 and TRBJ2-7; the match to TRBD2 covers 7 bases. The CDR3 totals 13 residues. Trimming cost V 0 bases and J 3 bases; bases outside gene matches: 2. Germline CDR1 reads GTSNPN; CDR2 reads SVGIG (reference sequence).

This clone was counted a single time. The chain joins TRBV20-1 to TRBJ1-3; tentatively, D is TRBD1 (5 bases). The V and J ends lost 3 bases and 0 bases respectively, with 21 bases between them. Germline lookup yields CDR1 DFQATT and CDR2 SNEGSKA (reference sequence). This CDR3 contains 18 residues. The CDR3 DNA reads TGCAGTGCTAGTGACAGTCGCCTTGGAGGGAGCTCTGGAAACACCATATATTTT. Its translation is CSASDSRLGGSSGNTIYF.

The CDR3: CASRLAGVGELFF. In DNA form, the CDR3 reads TGTGCCAGCAGACTAGCGGGAGTTGGGGAGCTGTTTTTT. V usage is TRBV2 and J usage is TRBJ2-2; 11 bases are shared with TRBD2. The CDR3 length is 13 residues. Germline lookup yields CDR1 SNHLY and CDR2 FYNNEI. J lost 8 bases, V lost 6 bases, and 2 bases had no gene match.

The chain links TRBV12-3 or TRBV12-4 to TRBJ2-5; D perhaps matches TRBD2 (5 bases). This CDR3 has 12 amino acids. V was clipped by 3 bases and J by 11 bases, with 13 bases between them. CDR3 protein: CASSFDSPGQYF. DNA of the CDR3: TGTGCCAGCAGTTTCGACTCCCCGGGGCAGTACTTC.

The chain links TRBV15 to TRBJ2-3; D remains ambiguous. The ends were cut back, 7 bases at V and 6 bases at J, with 26 bases in the middle. The CDR3 spans 17 residues. In germline, CDR1 is LNHNV, CDR2 YYDKDF (reference sequence). CDR3 sequence (DNA): TGTGCCACCACCCCCCGACCAGCCGACTTGACCGGTGATACGCAGTATTTT. As protein: CATTPRPADLTGDTQYF.

The gene calls are TRBV9 and TRBJ1-6; 8 bases match TRBD1. Trimming at V came to 4 bases and at J to 7 bases, leaving 7 bases not matched to a gene. CDR1 and CDR2 (germline): SGDLS, YYNGEE. This CDR3 is built from 15 residues. The CDR3 loop is CASSQLTGDNSPLHF. The DNA for the CDR3 is TGTGCCAGCAGCCAATTGACAGGGGACAATTCACCCCTCCACTTT.

The rearrangement uses TRBV30 and TRBJ1-2; 10 bases fit TRBD1. CDR1 GTSNPN and CDR2 SVGIG come from the germline V gene (reference sequence). The CDR3 contains 13 residues. Trimming took 5 bases from V and 1 from J; bases not matched to a gene: 1. In DNA, the CDR3 is TGTGCCTGGGGGACAGGGGTTAACTATGGCTACACCTTC. This gives the protein CAWGTGVNYGYTF.

The chain has TRBV18 and TRBJ2-5, with TRBD1 as a possible D gene (5 bases). V lost 3 bases, J lost 3 bases, and 8 bases lay in between. The CDR3 runs to 13 residues. CDR1 is KGHSH, CDR2 LQKENI, per germline. CDR3 nucleotide sequence: TGTGCCAGCTCACCTGGGGCAGAAGAGACCCAGTACTTC. Translated, it gives CASSPGAEETQYF.

The rearrangement uses TRBV7-9 and TRBJ2-6; D unresolved. CDR3 length equals 16 residues. CDR1 is SEHNR, CDR2 FQNEAQ, per germline (reference sequence). V lost 4 bases and J 2 bases, leaving 12 bases between the germline ends. CDR3 sequence (DNA): TGTGCCAGCAGCTCGATACTTGACACTGGGGCCAACGTCCTGACTTTC. This translates into CASSSILDTGANVLTF.

This chain connects TRBV30 to TRBJ2-7, with a weak D call TRBD2 (6 bases). The CDR3 covers 13 residues. The ends were cut back, 6 bases at V and 0 bases at J, with 12 bases in the middle. The germline gives CDR1 GTSNPN, CDR2 SVGIG (reference sequence). This CDR3 reads CACYAGNSYEQYF. In DNA form, the CDR3 reads TGTGCCTGTTACGCGGGGAACTCCTACGAGCAGTACTTC.

In DNA form, the CDR3 reads TGCGCCAGCAGTTCCGACAGGGCTTATGGCTACACCTTC. It translates to CASSSDRAYGYTF. The rearrangement links TRBV10-1 to TRBJ1-2; 7 positions match TRBD1. V shed 5 bases and J 5 bases; nucleotides not matched to a gene: 5. CDR3 length: 13 amino acids. The germline V gene has CDR1 WNHNN and CDR2 SYGVQD (reference sequence).

The chain links TRBV27 to TRBJ2-7, with 7 bases matching TRBD1. This CDR3 region has 14 residues. Germline lookup yields CDR1 MNHEY and CDR2 SMNVEV (reference sequence). Trimming at V came to 0 bases and at J to 3 bases, leaving 2 bases not matched to a gene. The chain's CDR3 is CASSLSPGGYEQYF. For the CDR3, the DNA is TGTGCCAGCAGTTTATCGCCAGGGGGCTACGAGCAGTACTTC.

The chain employs TRBV11-2 and TRBJ2-1, with 10 bases fitting TRBD2. This CDR3 contains 17 residues. Germline CDR1 SGHAT, CDR2 FQNNGV. V trimming: 1 base; J trimming: 3 bases; junction bases outside the gene matches: 6. The CDR3 DNA sequence: TGTGCCAGCAGCTTAGTTTCTAGCGGGAGTCGCTACAATGAGCAGTTCTTC. Translated: CASSLVSSGSRYNEQFF.

This sequence joins TRBV27 and TRBJ1-2; 7 bases fit TRBD1. Losses at the gene ends were 5 bases for V and 4 bases for J; bases not matched to a gene: 10. CDR3 length equals 15 residues. Looked up from germline, CDR1 is MNHEY and CDR2 is SMNVEV (reference sequence). CDR3 loop: CASSKGQASFYGYTF. The CDR3 nucleotides read TGTGCCAGCAGTAAAGGACAGGCGTCCTTCTATGGCTACACCTTC.